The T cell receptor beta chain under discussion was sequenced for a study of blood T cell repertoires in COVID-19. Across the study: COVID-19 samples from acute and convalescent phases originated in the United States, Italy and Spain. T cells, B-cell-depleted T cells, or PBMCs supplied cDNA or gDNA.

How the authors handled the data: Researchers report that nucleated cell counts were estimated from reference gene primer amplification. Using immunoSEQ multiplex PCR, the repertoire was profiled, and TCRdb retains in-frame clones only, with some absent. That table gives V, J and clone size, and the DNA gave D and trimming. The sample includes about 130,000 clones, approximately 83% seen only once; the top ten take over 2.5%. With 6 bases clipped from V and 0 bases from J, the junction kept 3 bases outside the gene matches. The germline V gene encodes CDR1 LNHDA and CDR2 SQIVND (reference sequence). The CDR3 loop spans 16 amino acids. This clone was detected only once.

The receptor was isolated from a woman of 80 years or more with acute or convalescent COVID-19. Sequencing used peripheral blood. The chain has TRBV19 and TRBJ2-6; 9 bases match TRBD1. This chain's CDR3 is CASSDRGYSGANVLTF. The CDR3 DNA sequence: TGTGCCAGTAGCGACAGGGGGTACTCTGGGGCCAACGTCCTGACTTTC.